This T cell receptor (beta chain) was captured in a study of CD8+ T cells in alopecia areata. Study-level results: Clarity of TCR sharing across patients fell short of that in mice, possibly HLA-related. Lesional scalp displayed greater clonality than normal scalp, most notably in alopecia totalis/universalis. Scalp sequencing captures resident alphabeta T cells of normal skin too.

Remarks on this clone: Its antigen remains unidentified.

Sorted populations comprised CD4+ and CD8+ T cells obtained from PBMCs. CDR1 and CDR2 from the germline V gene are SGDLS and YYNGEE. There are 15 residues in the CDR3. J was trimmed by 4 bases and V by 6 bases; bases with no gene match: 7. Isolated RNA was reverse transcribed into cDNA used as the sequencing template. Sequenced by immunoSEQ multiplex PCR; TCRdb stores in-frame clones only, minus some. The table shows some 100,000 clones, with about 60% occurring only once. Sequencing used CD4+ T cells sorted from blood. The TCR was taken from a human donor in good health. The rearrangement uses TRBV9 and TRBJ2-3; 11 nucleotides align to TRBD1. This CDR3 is CASTDRTGGADTQYF. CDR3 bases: TGTGCCAGCACCGATCGGACAGGGGGCGCAGATACGCAGTATTTT.